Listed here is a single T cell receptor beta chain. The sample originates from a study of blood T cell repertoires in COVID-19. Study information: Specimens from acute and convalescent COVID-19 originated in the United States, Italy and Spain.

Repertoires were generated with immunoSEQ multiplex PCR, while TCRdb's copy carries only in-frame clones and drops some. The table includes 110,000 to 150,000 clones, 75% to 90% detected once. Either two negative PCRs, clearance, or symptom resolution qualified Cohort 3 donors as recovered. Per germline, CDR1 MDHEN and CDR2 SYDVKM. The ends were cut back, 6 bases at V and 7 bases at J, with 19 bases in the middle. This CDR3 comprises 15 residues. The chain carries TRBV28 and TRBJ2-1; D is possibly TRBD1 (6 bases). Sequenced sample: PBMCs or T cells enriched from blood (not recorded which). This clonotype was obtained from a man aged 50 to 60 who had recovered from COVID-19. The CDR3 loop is CASRLLDGGPNEQFF. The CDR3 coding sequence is TGTGCCAGCAGACTCCTGGATGGGGGCCCGAATGAGCAGTTCTTC. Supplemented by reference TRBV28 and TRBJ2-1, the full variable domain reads DVKVTQSSRYLVKRTGEKVFLECVQDMDHENMFWYRQDPGLGLRLIYFSYDVKMKEKGDIPEGYSVSREKKERFSLILESASTNQTSMYLCASRLLDGGPNEQFFGPGTRLTVL.